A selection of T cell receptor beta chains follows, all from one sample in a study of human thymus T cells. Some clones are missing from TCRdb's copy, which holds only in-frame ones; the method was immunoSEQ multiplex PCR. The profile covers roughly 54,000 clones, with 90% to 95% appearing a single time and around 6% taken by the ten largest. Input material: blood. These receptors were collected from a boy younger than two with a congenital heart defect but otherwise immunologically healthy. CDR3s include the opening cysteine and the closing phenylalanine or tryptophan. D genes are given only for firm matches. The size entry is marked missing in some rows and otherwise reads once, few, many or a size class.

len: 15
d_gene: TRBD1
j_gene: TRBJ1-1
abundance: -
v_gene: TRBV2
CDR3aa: CASSEADRVDTEAFF
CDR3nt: TGTGCCAGCAGTGAAGCGGACAGGGTGGACACTGAAGCTTTCTTT

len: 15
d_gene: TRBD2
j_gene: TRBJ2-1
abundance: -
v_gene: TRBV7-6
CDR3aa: CASSFTGGAYNEQFF
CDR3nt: TGTGCCAGCAGCTTTACGGGAGGGGCTTACAATGAGCAGTTCTTC

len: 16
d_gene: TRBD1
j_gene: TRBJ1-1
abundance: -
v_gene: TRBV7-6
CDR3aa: CASSSDRARGNTEAFF
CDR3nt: TGTGCCAGCAGCTCTGACAGGGCCCGAGGGAACACTGAAGCTTTCTTT

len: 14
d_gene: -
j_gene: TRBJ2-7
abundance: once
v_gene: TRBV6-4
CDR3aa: CASSDSNSLYEQYF
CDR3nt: TGTGCCAGCAGTGACTCAAACTCCCTCTACGAGCAGTACTTC

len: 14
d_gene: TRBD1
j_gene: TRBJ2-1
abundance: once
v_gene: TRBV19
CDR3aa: CASSPRTGWGLQFF
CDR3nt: TGTGCCAGTAGTCCTCGGACAGGGTGGGGTTTGCAGTTCTTC

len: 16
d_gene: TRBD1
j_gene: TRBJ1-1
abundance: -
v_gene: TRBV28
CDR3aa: CASSLIGQGRQTEAFF
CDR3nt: TGTGCCAGCAGTTTAATCGGACAGGGACGGCAAACTGAAGCTTTCTTT

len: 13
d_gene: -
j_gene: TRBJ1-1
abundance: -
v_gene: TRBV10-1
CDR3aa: CASSERGSMEAFF
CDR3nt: TGCGCCAGCAGTGAGCGCGGTAGTATGGAAGCTTTCTTT

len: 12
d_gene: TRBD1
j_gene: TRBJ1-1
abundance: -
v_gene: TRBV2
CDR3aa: CASSALTGKAFF
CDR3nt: TGTGCCAGCAGTGCCCTGACAGGGAAAGCTTTCTTT

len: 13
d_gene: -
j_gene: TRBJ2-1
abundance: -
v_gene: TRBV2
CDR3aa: CASSEGGYNEQFF
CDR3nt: TGTGCCAGCAGTGAAGGGGGCTACAATGAGCAGTTCTTC

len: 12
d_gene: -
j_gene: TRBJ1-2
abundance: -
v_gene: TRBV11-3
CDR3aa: CASSNGQHGYTF
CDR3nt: TGTGCCAGCAGCAACGGGCAGCATGGCTACACCTTC

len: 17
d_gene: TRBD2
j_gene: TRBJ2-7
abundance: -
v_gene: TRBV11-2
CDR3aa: CASSLPYQRGRTYEQYF
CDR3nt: TGTGCCAGCAGCTTACCCTACCAGCGGGGGCGCACCTACGAGCAGTACTTC

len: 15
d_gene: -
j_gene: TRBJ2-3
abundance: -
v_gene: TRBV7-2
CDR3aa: CASSRRGVTADTQYF
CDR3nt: TGTGCCAGCAGCCGGCGGGGCGTGACAGCAGATACGCAGTATTTT

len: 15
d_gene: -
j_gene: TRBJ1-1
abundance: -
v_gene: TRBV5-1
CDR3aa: CASSLGQKMNTEAFF
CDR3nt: TGCGCCAGCAGCTTGGGACAAAAAATGAACACTGAAGCTTTCTTT

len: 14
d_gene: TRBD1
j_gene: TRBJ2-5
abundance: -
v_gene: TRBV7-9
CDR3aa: CASSLAGQGETQYF
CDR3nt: TGTGCCAGCAGCTTAGCTGGACAGGGAGAGACCCAGTACTTC

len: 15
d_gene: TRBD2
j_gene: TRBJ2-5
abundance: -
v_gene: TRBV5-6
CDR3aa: CASSLVLAGEETQYF
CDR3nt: TGTGCCAGCAGCTTGGTTCTAGCGGGAGAAGAGACCCAGTACTTC

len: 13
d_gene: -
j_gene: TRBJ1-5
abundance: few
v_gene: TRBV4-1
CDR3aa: CASSQAGFQPQHF
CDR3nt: TGCGCCAGCAGCCAAGCGGGTTTTCAGCCCCAGCATTTT

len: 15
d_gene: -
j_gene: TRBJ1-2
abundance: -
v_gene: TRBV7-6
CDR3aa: CASSLEAGVGYGYTF
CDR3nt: TGTGCCAGCAGCTTAGAGGCAGGGGTAGGCTATGGCTACACCTTC